These 5 T cell receptor beta chains originate from one sample sequenced in a study of CD8+ T cells in alopecia areata. Treatment indicated: oral pan-JAK inhibitor, 5-10 mg twice daily. As the sequencing template, cDNA was produced by extracting RNA and reverse transcribing it. Repertoires were generated with immunoSEQ multiplex PCR, while TCRdb's copy carries only in-frame clones and drops some. The sample has about 210,000 clones, approximately 47% seen once. The source material was CD4+ T cells sorted from blood, sampled at approximately week 36, from a patient treated with tofacitinib. The receptors derive from a human donor with alopecia areata.

The V gene is TRBV6-6, the J gene TRBJ2-3, with a weak D call TRBD1 (5 bases). The germline gives CDR1 MNHNY, CDR2 SVGAGI (reference sequence). The CDR3 totals 14 residues. V lost 5 bases and J lost 4, with 13 bases in between. The CDR3 sequence: CASSPQASSDTQYF. Written as DNA, the CDR3 is TGTGCCAGCAGTCCACAGGCTTCGTCAGATACGCAGTATTTT.

This clone was detected only a few times. V usage is TRBV28 and J usage is TRBJ1-2; TRBD1 agrees at 7 bases. CDR3 length equals 13 residues. Trimming removed 5 bases from V and 4 bases from J; junction bases left unmatched: 4. Germline V gives CDR1 MDHEN, CDR2 SYDVKM. DNA for the CDR3: TGTGCCAGCAGTCCAGGGGGTCGCTATGGCTACACCTTC. Translation gives CASSPGGRYGYTF.

Only a few counts were recorded for this clone. The chain is built from TRBV9 and TRBJ2-7, with 8 bases fitting TRBD1. V shed 3 bases, J shed 5 bases, and the junction held 7 bases outside the gene matches. Germline CDR1 reads SGDLS; CDR2 reads YYNGEE. The CDR3 has 14 residues. CDR3: CASSGSQGANEQYF. CDR3 bases: TGTGCCAGCAGCGGGAGTCAGGGGGCTAACGAGCAGTACTTC.

In its sample, this clone was seen a few times. This chain joins TRBV18 and TRBJ2-1; no reliable D call. V was pared by 4 bases and J by 9 bases, with 10 bases between. Germline CDR1 KGHSH, CDR2 LQKENI. This CDR3 contains 12 residues. The CDR3 nucleotides read TGTGCCAGCTCACTAAAGGCGAGTGAGCAGTTCTTC. Its protein product is CASSLKASEQFF.

This clone came up a few times. J is TRBJ2-7 and V is TRBV6-6, with D perhaps TRBD1 or TRBD2 (6 bases each). The CDR3 spans 13 residues. Germline assignment: CDR1 MNHNY and CDR2 SVGAGI (reference sequence). The V end lost 4 bases, the J end lost 7 bases, and 14 bases lay between the germline ends. The CDR3 DNA reads as TGTGCCAGCAGTTCCGTCCGAGGGGGGGAGCAGTACTTC. Translated, it gives CASSSVRGGEQYF.